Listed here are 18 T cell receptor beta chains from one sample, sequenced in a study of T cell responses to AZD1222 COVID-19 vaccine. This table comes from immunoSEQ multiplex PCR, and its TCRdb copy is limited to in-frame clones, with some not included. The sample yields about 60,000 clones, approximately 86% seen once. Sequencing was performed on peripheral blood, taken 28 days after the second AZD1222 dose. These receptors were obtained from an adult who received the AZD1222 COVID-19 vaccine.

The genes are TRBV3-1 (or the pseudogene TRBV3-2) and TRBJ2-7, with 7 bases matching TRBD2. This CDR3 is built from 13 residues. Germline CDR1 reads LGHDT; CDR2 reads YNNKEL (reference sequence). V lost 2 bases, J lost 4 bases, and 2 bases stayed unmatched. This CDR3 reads CASSQLAEYEQYF. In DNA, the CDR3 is TGTGCCAGCAGCCAACTAGCGGAATACGAGCAGTACTTC.

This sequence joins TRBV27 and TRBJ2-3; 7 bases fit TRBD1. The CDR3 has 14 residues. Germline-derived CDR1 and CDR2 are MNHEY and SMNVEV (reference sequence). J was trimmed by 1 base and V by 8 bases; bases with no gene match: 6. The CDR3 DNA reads TGTGCCAGCGGGACCGGGACAGGCACAGATACGCAGTATTTT. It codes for CASGTGTGTDTQYF.

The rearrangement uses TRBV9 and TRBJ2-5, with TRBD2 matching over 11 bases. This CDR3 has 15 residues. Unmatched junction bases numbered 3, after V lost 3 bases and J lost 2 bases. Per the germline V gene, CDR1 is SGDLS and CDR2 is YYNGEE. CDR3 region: CASSGSSGRQETQYF. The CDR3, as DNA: TGTGCCAGCAGCGGCTCTAGCGGGAGGCAAGAGACCCAGTACTTC. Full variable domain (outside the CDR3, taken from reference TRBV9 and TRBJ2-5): DSGVTQTPKHLITATGQRVTLRCSPRSGDLSVYWYQQSLDQGLQFLIQYYNGEERAKGNILERFSAQQFPDLHSELNLSSLELGDSALYFCASSGSSGRQETQYFGPGTRLLVL.

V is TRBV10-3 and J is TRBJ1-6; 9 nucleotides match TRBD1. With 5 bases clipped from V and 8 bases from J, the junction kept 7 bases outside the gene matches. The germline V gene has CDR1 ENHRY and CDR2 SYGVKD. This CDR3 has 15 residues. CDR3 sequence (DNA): TGTGCCATCAGTCCACGGACAGGGGACGATTCACCCCTCCACTTT. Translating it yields CAISPRTGDDSPLHF.

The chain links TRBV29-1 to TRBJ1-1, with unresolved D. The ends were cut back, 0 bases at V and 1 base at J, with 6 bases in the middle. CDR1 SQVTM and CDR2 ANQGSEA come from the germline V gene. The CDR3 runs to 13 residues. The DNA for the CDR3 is TGCAGCGTTGAAGAACAATCGAACACTGAAGCTTTCTTT. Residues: CSVEEQSNTEAFF.

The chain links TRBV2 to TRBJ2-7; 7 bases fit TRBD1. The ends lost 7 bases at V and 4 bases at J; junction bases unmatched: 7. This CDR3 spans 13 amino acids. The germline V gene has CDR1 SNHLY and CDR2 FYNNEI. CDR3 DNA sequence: TGTGCCAGCACCCAACAGGGGATGTACGAGCAGTACTTC. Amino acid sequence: CASTQQGMYEQYF.

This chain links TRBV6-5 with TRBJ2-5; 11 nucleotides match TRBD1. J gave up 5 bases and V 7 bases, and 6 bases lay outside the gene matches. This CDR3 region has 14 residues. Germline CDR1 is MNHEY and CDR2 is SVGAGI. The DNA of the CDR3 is TGTGCCAGCACTAGGGACAGGGGGTATGAGACCCAGTACTTC. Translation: CASTRDRGYETQYF.

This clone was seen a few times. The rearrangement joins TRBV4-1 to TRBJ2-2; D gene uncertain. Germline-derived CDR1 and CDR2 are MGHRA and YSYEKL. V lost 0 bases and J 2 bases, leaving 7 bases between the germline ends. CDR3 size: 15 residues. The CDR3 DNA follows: TGCGCCAGCAGCCAAGACGGCGGAAACACCGGGGAGCTGTTTTTT. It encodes CASSQDGGNTGELFF.

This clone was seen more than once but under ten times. The CDR3 region has the DNA TGTGCCAGCAGCCAATTTCGGCCGAGGAGTAGCTCCTATAATTCACCCCTCCACTTT. Protein sequence: CASSQFRPRSSSYNSPLHF. This rearrangement joins TRBV3-1 (or the pseudogene TRBV3-2) to TRBJ1-6; D uncertain. The germline V gene has CDR1 LGHDT and CDR2 YNNKEL (reference sequence). Trimming stripped 2 bases from V and 0 bases from J, with 17 bases between. CDR3 length: 19 residues.

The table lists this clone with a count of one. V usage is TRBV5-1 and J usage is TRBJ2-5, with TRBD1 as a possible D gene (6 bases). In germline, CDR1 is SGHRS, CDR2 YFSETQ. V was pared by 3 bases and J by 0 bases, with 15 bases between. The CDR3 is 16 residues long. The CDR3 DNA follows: TGCGCCAGCAGCTCCGGACAGCGCCTGTACCAAGAGACCCAGTACTTC. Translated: CASSSGQRLYQETQYF.

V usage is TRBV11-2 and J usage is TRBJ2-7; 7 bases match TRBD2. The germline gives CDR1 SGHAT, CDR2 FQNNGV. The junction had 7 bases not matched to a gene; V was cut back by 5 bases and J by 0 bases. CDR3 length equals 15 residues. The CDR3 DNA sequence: TGTGCCAGCAGCCAGCTGGGGGGGAGCTCCTACGAGCAGTACTTC. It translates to CASSQLGGSSYEQYF.

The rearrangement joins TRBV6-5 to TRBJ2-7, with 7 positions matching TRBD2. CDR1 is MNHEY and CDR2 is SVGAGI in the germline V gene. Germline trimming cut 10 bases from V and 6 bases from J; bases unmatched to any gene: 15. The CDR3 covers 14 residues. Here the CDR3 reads CAINLGTTDSEQYF. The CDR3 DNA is TGTGCCATTAATTTGGGGACTACCGACTCCGAGCAGTACTTC.

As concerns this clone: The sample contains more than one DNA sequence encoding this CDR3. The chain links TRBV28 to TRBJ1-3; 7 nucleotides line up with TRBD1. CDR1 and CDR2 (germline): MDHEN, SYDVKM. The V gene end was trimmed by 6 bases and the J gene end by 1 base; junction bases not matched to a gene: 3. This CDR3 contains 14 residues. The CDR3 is CASSPTGSGNTIYF. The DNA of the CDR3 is TGTGCCAGCAGCCCGACAGGGTCTGGAAACACCATATATTTT.

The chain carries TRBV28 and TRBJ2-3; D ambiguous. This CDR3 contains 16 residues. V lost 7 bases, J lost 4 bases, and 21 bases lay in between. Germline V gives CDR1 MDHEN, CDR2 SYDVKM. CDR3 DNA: TGTGCCAGCACCAACAACCTCCGTGTTGTCCCAGATACGCAGTATTTT. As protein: CASTNNLRVVPDTQYF.

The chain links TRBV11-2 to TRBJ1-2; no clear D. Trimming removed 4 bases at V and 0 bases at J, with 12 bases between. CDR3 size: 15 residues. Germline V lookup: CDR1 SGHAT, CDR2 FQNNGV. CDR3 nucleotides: TGTGCCAGCAGCTCTCCGAGAAGAGCTAACTATGGCTACACCTTC. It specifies CASSSPRRANYGYTF.

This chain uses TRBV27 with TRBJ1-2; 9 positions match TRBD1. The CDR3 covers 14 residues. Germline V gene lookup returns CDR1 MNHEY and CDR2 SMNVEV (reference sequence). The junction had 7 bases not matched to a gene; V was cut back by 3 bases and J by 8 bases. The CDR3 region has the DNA TGTGCCAGCAGTTTGAACAGGGGGCAGGGGGGCTACACCTTC. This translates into CASSLNRGQGGYTF.

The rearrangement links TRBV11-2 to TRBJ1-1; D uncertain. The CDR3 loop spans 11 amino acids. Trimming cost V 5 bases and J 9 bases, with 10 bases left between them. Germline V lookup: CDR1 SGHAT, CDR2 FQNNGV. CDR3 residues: CASSPGRQAFF. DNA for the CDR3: TGTGCCAGCAGCCCAGGAAGGCAAGCTTTCTTT.

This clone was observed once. CDR3 nucleotides: TGCGCCAGCAGCCACAAACTTAGCGGGGGGGCGGAAGATACGCAGTATTTT. Its translation is CASSHKLSGGAEDTQYF. V usage is TRBV4-1 and J usage is TRBJ2-3; TRBD2 aligns across 11 bases. Per the germline V gene, CDR1 is MGHRA and CDR2 is YSYEKL. CDR3 length: 17 amino acids. The J segment lost 5 bases and the V segment lost 3 bases, leaving 10 bases of the junction unmatched.